These 27 T cell receptor beta chains share one sample of origin, sequenced in a study of lymphopenia after photon versus proton radiotherapy. The assay was immunoSEQ multiplex PCR, and TCRdb's table has in-frame clones only and misses some. The data hold 65,000 to 85,000 clones, with under 95% observed a single time. Sequenced material: peripheral blood, taken from a patient treated with photon-based radiotherapy. All receptors come from a middle-aged woman with cholangiocarcinoma.

The chain carries TRBV19 and TRBJ1-1, with 7 bases identical to TRBD1. Trimming cost V 7 bases and J 4 bases; bases outside gene matches: 9. Germline CDR1 reads LNHDA; CDR2 reads SQIVND (reference sequence). The CDR3 is 14 residues long. The chain's CDR3 is CASTTGEKATEAFF. The CDR3 nucleotides read TGTGCCAGTACCACAGGGGAAAAGGCCACTGAAGCTTTCTTT.

The chain recombines TRBV5-1 with TRBJ2-1, with TRBD2 identical over 12 bases. The V segment lost 4 bases and the J segment 6 bases; nucleotides outside the gene matches: 5. CDR1 is SGHRS, CDR2 YFSETQ, per germline. This CDR3 is built from 15 residues. CDR3 coding DNA: TGCGCCAGCAGCACAGGACTAGCGGGGTCCAATGAGCAGTTCTTC. Protein sequence: CASSTGLAGSNEQFF.

This clone has a single count. The chain joins TRBV5-1 to TRBJ2-1; D is tentatively TRBD1 or TRBD2 (5 bases each). Trimming cost V 0 bases and J 8 bases, with 9 bases left between them. The germline CDR1 and CDR2 sequences are SGHRS and YFSETQ. This CDR3 contains 13 residues. The CDR3, as DNA: TGCGCCAGCAGCTTGGGAGGGGCTGATGAGCAGTTCTTC. This codes for CASSLGGADEQFF.

The rearrangement links TRBV5-5 to TRBJ1-1; no clear D gene. Trimming cost V 3 bases and J 7 bases, with 7 bases left between them. This CDR3 region has 11 residues. Germline-derived CDR1 and CDR2 are SGHKS and YYEKEE (reference sequence). CDR3 residues: CASSSGLEAFF. CDR3 bases: TGTGCCAGCAGCTCGGGCCTTGAAGCTTTCTTT.

J is TRBJ2-1 and V is TRBV18; TRBD1 or TRBD2 may be the D gene (5 bases each). The ends were cut back, 0 bases at V and 0 bases at J, with 12 bases in the middle. The germline V gene encodes CDR1 KGHSH and CDR2 LQKENI. The CDR3 has 17 amino acids. CDR3 DNA sequence: TGTGCCAGCTCACCACCCCCTACGGGGCTCTCCTACAATGAGCAGTTCTTC. Translating it yields CASSPPPTGLSYNEQFF.

This clone has a handful of counts. The J gene is TRBJ2-7, the V gene TRBV19; 7 bases align to TRBD2. CDR1 and CDR2 from the germline V gene are LNHDA and SQIVND (reference sequence). After removal of 3 bases from V and 6 bases from J, the junction contained 8 bases not matched to a gene. The CDR3 is made up of 14 amino acids. CDR3 DNA sequence: TGTGCCAGTAGTATTCAGGGCGGGAGAGGCGAGCAGTACTTC. Amino acid sequence: CASSIQGGRGEQYF.

This clone has just a few counts. The chain recombines TRBV29-1 with TRBJ2-1; D may be TRBD1 (5 bases). The V end was cut by 7 bases, the J end by 4 bases, with 17 bases between. The germline V gene encodes CDR1 SQVTM and CDR2 ANQGSEA. The CDR3 length is 14 residues. Here the CDR3 reads CSGLGQGVYNEQFF. The CDR3 region has the DNA TGCAGCGGCCTGGGGCAGGGCGTATACAATGAGCAGTTCTTC.

The chain recombines TRBV4-1 with TRBJ1-4; 7 nucleotides align to TRBD1. The CDR3 sequence is 16 residues long. The germline gives CDR1 MGHRA, CDR2 YSYEKL. V was clipped by 2 bases and J by 10 bases; unmatched bases: 13. The CDR3: CASSQQPTGLIGKLFF. The CDR3 DNA is TGCGCCAGCAGCCAACAACCGACAGGGTTAATAGGAAAACTGTTTTTT.

The chain recombines TRBV28 with TRBJ1-2, with D possibly TRBD1 on 5 matching bases. The CDR3 loop spans 13 amino acids. CDR1 and CDR2 (germline): MDHEN, SYDVKM. Trimming cost V 6 bases and J 1 base, with 9 bases left between them. CDR3 sequence (DNA): TGTGCCAGCAGGCGGGGCCATAACTATGGCTACACCTTC. The encoded protein is CASRRGHNYGYTF.

J is TRBJ2-5 and V is TRBV2, with D uncertain. The V gene's germline CDR1 is SNHLY and CDR2 FYNNEI. Trimming shortened V by 8 bases and J by 5 bases, and 9 bases separated the two germline ends. The CDR3 covers 11 residues. The CDR3 loop reads CASGVVETQYF. The CDR3 DNA is TGTGCCAGCGGAGTTGTGGAGACCCAGTACTTC.

The chain links TRBV11-2 to TRBJ1-1; 9 nucleotides line up with TRBD1. Germline assignment: CDR1 SGHAT and CDR2 FQNNGV. J lost 2 bases, V lost 1 base, and 8 bases had no gene match. There are 17 residues in the CDR3. The CDR3 region is CASSLVAQGADNTEAFF. The CDR3, as DNA: TGTGCCAGCAGCTTAGTAGCACAGGGGGCAGATAACACTGAAGCTTTCTTT.

The rearrangement links TRBV28 to TRBJ2-7, with 11 positions matching TRBD1. V gave up 5 bases and J gave up 2 bases; unmatched junction bases: 5. Germline CDR1 and CDR2: MDHEN and SYDVKM. CDR3 length: 15 amino acids. CDR3 region: CASSRPGQGAYEQYF. The CDR3 region has the DNA TGTGCCAGCAGTCGCCCGGGACAGGGGGCCTACGAGCAGTACTTC.

V gene TRBV6-1 combines with J gene TRBJ1-2, with D unclear. Trimming pared 8 bases from V and 4 bases from J, leaving 11 bases between. In germline, CDR1 is MNHNS, CDR2 SASEGT. The CDR3 spans 12 residues. Written as DNA, the CDR3 is TGTGCCAGCGCAAACAGTCCCTATGGCTACACCTTC. Its protein is CASANSPYGYTF.

The rearrangement links TRBV28 to TRBJ1-3; D gene ambiguous. The CDR3 is 13 residues long. V lost 7 bases, J lost 0 bases, and 7 bases lay in between. Germline V CDR1 and CDR2: MDHEN, SYDVKM. The CDR3 coding sequence is TGTGCCAGCAATCCGAGCTCTGGAAACACCATATATTTT. This sequence encodes CASNPSSGNTIYF. The whole variable domain, filled in from reference TRBV28 and TRBJ1-3, reads DVKVTQSSRYLVKRTGEKVFLECVQDMDHENMFWYRQDPGLGLRLIYFSYDVKMKEKGDIPEGYSVSREKKERFSLILESASTNQTSMYLCASNPSSGNTIYFGEGSWLTVV.

This chain uses TRBV28 with TRBJ1-1; the match to TRBD1 covers 7 bases. CDR1 is MDHEN, CDR2 SYDVKM, per germline. The CDR3 is 15 amino acids. With V trimmed by 5 bases and J by 4 bases, 10 bases remained unmatched. The CDR3 loop is CASSTPGGGGTEAFF. The CDR3 DNA sequence: TGTGCCAGCAGTACCCCAGGGGGAGGCGGCACTGAAGCTTTCTTT.

This chain joins TRBV7-9 and TRBJ1-5, with D uncertain. Germline V gene data show CDR1 as SEHNR and CDR2 as FQNEAQ (reference sequence). CDR3 length: 16 amino acids. Trimming left V 0 bases short and J 7 bases short, with 16 bases between. The CDR3: CASSLAGGGKGQPQHF. For the CDR3, the DNA is TGTGCCAGCAGCTTAGCCGGTGGCGGAAAAGGGCAGCCCCAGCATTTT. The variable domain in full, with the rest retrieved from reference TRBV7-9 and TRBJ1-5, is DTGVSQNPRHKITKRGQNVTFRCDPISEHNRLYWYRQTLGQGPEFLTYFQNEAQLEKSRLLSDRFSAERPKGSFSTLEIQRTEQGDSAMYLCASSLAGGGKGQPQHFGDGTRLSIL.

The chain employs TRBV6-1 and TRBJ2-2; D uncertain. CDR1 is MNHNS, CDR2 SASEGT, per germline. The CDR3 loop spans 15 amino acids. Trimming pared 0 bases from V and 6 bases from J, leaving 11 bases between. CDR3 sequence: CASSEASSGAGELFF. The CDR3 DNA sequence: TGTGCCAGCAGTGAAGCGTCTAGTGGGGCCGGGGAGCTGTTTTTT.

The genes are TRBV29-1 and TRBJ2-5, with 8 bases fitting TRBD2. CDR3 length equals 14 residues. After removal of 5 bases from V and 5 bases from J, the junction contained 10 bases not matched to a gene. From germline, CDR1 is SQVTM and CDR2 ANQGSEA. The CDR3 loop is CSVSLAGRVETQYF. Written as DNA, the CDR3 is TGCAGCGTTTCGTTAGCGGGAAGGGTGGAGACCCAGTACTTC.

The J gene is TRBJ1-1, the V gene TRBV15, with D hard to call. Trimming pared 4 bases from V and 4 bases from J, leaving 13 bases between. Germline V gene lookup returns CDR1 LNHNV and CDR2 YYDKDF (reference sequence). The CDR3 contains 14 residues. DNA for the CDR3: TGTGCCACCAGCACTAAAGCGGGAAGCACTGAAGCTTTCTTT. Translated, it gives CATSTKAGSTEAFF.

The genes are TRBV9 and TRBJ2-3; no definite D call. Between the trimmed V and J ends, which lost 4 bases and 1 base, there was a span of 4 bases. The CDR3 length is 12 residues. The germline CDR1 and CDR2 sequences are SGDLS and YYNGEE. DNA for the CDR3: TGTGCCAGCAGCCCCCGCACAGATACGCAGTATTTT. Residues: CASSPRTDTQYF.

This chain joins TRBV19 and TRBJ2-7, with 7 bases matching TRBD1. The germline gives CDR1 LNHDA, CDR2 SQIVND (reference sequence). The CDR3 sequence is 15 residues long. With V trimmed by 4 bases and J by 4 bases, 10 bases remained unmatched. CDR3 amino acids: CASSKDRSSWYEQYF. CDR3 DNA: TGTGCCAGTAGTAAGGACAGGAGTTCGTGGTACGAGCAGTACTTC. The full variable domain, with the rest looked up from reference TRBV19 and TRBJ2-7, is DGGITQSPKYLFRKEGQNVTLSCEQNLNHDAMYWYRQDPGQGLRLIYYSQIVNDFQKGDIAEGYSVSREKKESFPLTVTSAQKNPTAFYLCASSKDRSSWYEQYFGPGTRLTVT.

This clone was counted a single time. The chain combines TRBV27 with TRBJ1-2; weak D call: TRBD1 (5 bases). In germline, CDR1 is MNHEY, CDR2 SMNVEV (reference sequence). The germline V and J ends were trimmed by 5 bases and 3 bases, with 16 bases remaining between them. This CDR3 is 15 amino acids long. Here the CDR3 DNA reads TGTGCCAGCAGTACGACGGGGGGGAGGGACTATGGCTACACCTTC. Translated, it gives CASSTTGGRDYGYTF.

The rearrangement joins TRBV7-3 to TRBJ2-2; D uncertain. V was trimmed by 4 bases and J by 3 bases, leaving 9 bases between them. Germline loops: CDR1 SGHTA, CDR2 FQGTGA. The CDR3 has 14 amino acids. The CDR3 here is CASSSDTYTGELFF. DNA for the CDR3: TGTGCCAGCAGCTCCGACACTTACACCGGGGAGCTGTTTTTT.

The V and J genes are TRBV5-1 and TRBJ1-2; 10 nucleotides match TRBD1. Trimming cost V 4 bases and J 3 bases; bases outside gene matches: 6. Germline CDR1 SGHRS, CDR2 YFSETQ. There are 15 residues in the CDR3. CDR3 sequence: CASSRGQGLDYGYTF. Here the CDR3 DNA reads TGCGCCAGCAGCAGGGGACAGGGGCTCGACTATGGCTACACCTTC.

The chain joins TRBV7-3 to TRBJ2-7, with 12 bases identical to TRBD1. The CDR3 has 15 amino acids. Germline CDR1 reads SGHTA; CDR2 reads FQGTGA. Unmatched junction bases numbered 9, after V lost 5 bases and J lost 7 bases. The CDR3 is CASSPTGQGAQEQYF. In DNA form, the CDR3 reads TGTGCCAGCAGCCCAACGGGACAGGGGGCTCAAGAGCAGTACTTC. The complete variable domain, with remaining parts taken from reference TRBV7-3 and TRBJ2-7, reads GAGVSQTPSNKVTEKGKYVELRCDPISGHTALYWYRQSLGQGPEFLIYFQGTGAADDSGLPNDRFFAVRPEGSVSTLKIQRTERGDSAVYLCASSPTGQGAQEQYFGPGTRLTVT.

The gene calls are TRBV29-1 and TRBJ1-1; 7 nucleotides agree with TRBD1. Germline CDR1 is SQVTM and CDR2 is ANQGSEA. The CDR3 is 14 amino acids. With 6 bases clipped from V and 2 bases from J, the junction kept 9 bases outside the gene matches. The CDR3 here is CSVRDSPGNTEAFF. For the CDR3, the DNA is TGCAGCGTAAGGGACAGTCCAGGCAACACTGAAGCTTTCTTT.

The chain is built from TRBV27 and TRBJ2-1; D might be TRBD2 (6 bases). Germline V gives CDR1 MNHEY, CDR2 SMNVEV (reference sequence). This CDR3 has 17 amino acids. The V end was cut by 0 bases, the J end by 3 bases, with 15 bases between. This CDR3 reads CASSLSSGGGVYNEQFF. The CDR3 coding sequence is TGTGCCAGCAGTTTATCGAGTGGGGGAGGAGTCTACAATGAGCAGTTCTTC.